Included here is one T cell receptor (beta chain) sequence, with context. What it recognizes is unknown. Culture lasted over 9 days before CD4+ T cell isolation. According to PCR results, the person was infected with SARS-CoV-2 between March and December 2020. All study participants received two doses of BNT162b2 or mRNA-1273 vaccine. A half-medium replacement with IL-2 medium was carried out on days 3 and 7. Only in-frame clones appear in the TCRdb table, and some are missing; sequencing was by immunoSEQ multiplex PCR. The sample contains approximately 30,000 clones, around 75% of which appear only once. The data are from a study of vaccination effects on CD4 cells after COVID-19. In the study overall: Every well got over 1.5 million PBMC, which were grown with about 10 IU/ml IL-2 and 10 ug/ml peptides.

Whole-study findings and limits: Late post-vaccination samples showed marked contraction of infection- and vaccine-induced clones.

The CDR3 is made up of 17 amino acids. Germline V gene lookup returns CDR1 SGHTA and CDR2 FQGTGA. V shed 0 bases and J 4 bases; nucleotides not matched to a gene: 8. The chain combines TRBV7-3 with TRBJ2-3; TRBD1 matches 9 bases. The TCR sequence derives from a human donor who had a prior SARS-CoV-2 infection. This sample comprised CD4+ T cells from PBMCs cultured without peptide, obtained after COVID-19 vaccination. The CDR3 DNA reads as TGTGCCAGCAGCTTAACTCGGGGGACAGGGAGGCCAGATACGCAGTATTTT. Translated, it gives CASSLTRGTGRPDTQYF.